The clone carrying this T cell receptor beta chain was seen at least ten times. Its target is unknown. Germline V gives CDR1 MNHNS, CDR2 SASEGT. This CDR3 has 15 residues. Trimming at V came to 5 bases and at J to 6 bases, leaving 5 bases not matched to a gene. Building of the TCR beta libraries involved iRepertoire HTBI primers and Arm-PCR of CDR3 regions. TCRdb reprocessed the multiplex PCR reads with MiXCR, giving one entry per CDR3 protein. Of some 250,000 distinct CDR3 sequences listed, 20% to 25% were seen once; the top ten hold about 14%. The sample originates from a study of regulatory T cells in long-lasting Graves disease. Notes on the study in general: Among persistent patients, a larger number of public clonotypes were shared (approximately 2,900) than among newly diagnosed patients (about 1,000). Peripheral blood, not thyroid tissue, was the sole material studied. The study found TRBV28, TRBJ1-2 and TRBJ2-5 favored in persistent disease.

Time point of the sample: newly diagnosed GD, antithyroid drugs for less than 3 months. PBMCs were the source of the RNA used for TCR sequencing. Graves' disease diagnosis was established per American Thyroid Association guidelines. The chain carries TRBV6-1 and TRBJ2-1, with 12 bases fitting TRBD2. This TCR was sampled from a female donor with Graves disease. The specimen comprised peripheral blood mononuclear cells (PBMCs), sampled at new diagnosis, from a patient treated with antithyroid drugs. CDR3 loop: CASSITSGGFNEQFF. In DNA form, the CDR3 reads TGTGCCAGCAGTATCACTAGCGGGGGGTTCAATGAGCAGTTCTTC.